Following are 27 T cell receptor beta chains from one sample sequenced in a study of human T cells and chemical hapten exposure (dated by TCRdb to 2020 to 2022). The time point label for this specimen denotes: pre-sensitization, week 0. Explained via the paper, the treatment or condition label denotes: therapeutic diphenylcyclopropenone sensitization with weekly scalp DPC. The method was RACE. Instrument used: NextSeq 500. TCRdb itself trimmed the public reads at Q25 with fastp, ran MiXCR and retained productive beta chains. Each entry merges the rows of one CDR3 protein and shows their most common DNA and genes. The sample yields under 110,000 distinct CDR3 sequences; 9.5% to 15% were counted once. The top ten clones comprise about 1.6% of the sample. Sample: whole blood, taken in connection with sensitization to the hapten diphenylcyclopropenone (DPC). These receptors all stem from a woman aged 45-60 years with alopecia areata. Some clones in this sample may be carry-over from other donors' samples.

This clonotype was seen ten or more times. The chain uses TRBV29-1 and TRBJ2-7; 7 bases are a match to TRBD1. The CDR3 runs 12 residues. Germline assignment: CDR1 SQVTM and CDR2 ANQGSEA. V shed 7 bases and J 3 bases; nucleotides not matched to a gene: 6. The CDR3 DNA is TGCAGCGCGGGACAGACGAACTACGAGCAGTACTTC. Translated, it gives CSAGQTNYEQYF.

This clonotype was detected only a few times. V usage is TRBV7-6 and J usage is TRBJ1-2, with TRBD1 matching over 7 bases. The germline V gene has CDR1 SGHVS and CDR2 FNYEAQ. Trimming at V came to 5 bases and at J to 2 bases, leaving 11 bases not matched to a gene. The CDR3 is made up of 16 amino acids. CDR3 DNA: TGTGCCAGCAGCCCACAAGGCAGGGGGGCGAACTATGGCTACACCTTC. Protein sequence: CASSPQGRGANYGYTF.

Only a few counts were recorded for this clonotype. The genes are TRBV24-1 and TRBJ2-1; 8 positions match TRBD2. Looked up from germline, CDR1 is KGHDR and CDR2 is SFDVKD. The CDR3 loop spans 16 amino acids. The V gene end was trimmed by 10 bases and the J gene end by 0 bases; junction bases not matched to a gene: 10. The CDR3: CATSLSGARSYNEQFF. The CDR3, as DNA: TGTGCCACTTCGCTTAGCGGGGCTCGCTCCTACAATGAGCAGTTCTTC.

There are a few counts of this clonotype. The chain is built from TRBV7-6 and TRBJ2-3; weak D call: TRBD2 (5 bases). The CDR3 has 14 amino acids. Per the germline V gene, CDR1 is SGHVS and CDR2 is FNYEAQ. V lost 4 bases, J lost 8 bases, and 16 bases lay in between. The CDR3 bases are TGTGCCAGCAGCTACGGACTTCGCCTTGCTACGCAGTATTTT. This codes for CASSYGLRLATQYF.

This clonotype came up a few times. This chain uses TRBV7-9 with TRBJ1-4; possible D gene TRBD1, 5 bases. Germline V gene sequence: CDR1 SEHNR, CDR2 FQNEAQ (reference sequence). V was shortened by 3 bases and J by 4 bases, with 15 bases between the two germline ends. The CDR3 sequence is 16 residues long. The CDR3 DNA sequence: TGTGCCAGCAGCTTGCTTGGACGGGGGAGTAATGAAAAACTGTTTTTT. Amino acid sequence: CASSLLGRGSNEKLFF.

The chain combines TRBV28 with TRBJ1-4; D call uncertain. V lost 2 bases to trimming and J lost 7 bases, with 8 bases between them. CDR1 is MDHEN, CDR2 SYDVKM, per germline. The CDR3 is made up of 13 amino acids. The CDR3 loop reads CASSLPRGEKLFF. The CDR3 DNA sequence: TGTGCCAGCAGTTTACCCCGCGGTGAAAAACTGTTTTTT.

This clonotype was observed a handful of times. The chain links TRBV28 to TRBJ2-5; D unclear. The CDR3 has 14 amino acids. Germline CDR1 reads MDHEN; CDR2 reads SYDVKM. V was clipped by 5 bases and J by 5 bases, with 15 bases between them. In nucleotides, the CDR3 is TGTGCCAGCAGTCCGCGAGTCCCACGGGAGACCCAGTACTTC. Its protein is CASSPRVPRETQYF.

This clonotype was counted a few times. The chain combines TRBV7-9 with TRBJ2-3; D unclear. CDR3 length: 14 amino acids. V was shortened by 1 base and J by 3 bases, with 8 bases between the two germline ends. Germline V lookup: CDR1 SEHNR, CDR2 FQNEAQ (reference sequence). CDR3 sequence (DNA): TGTGCCAGCAGCTTAGATATGACGACAGATACGCAGTATTTT. This encodes CASSLDMTTDTQYF.

This clonotype was detected a few times. The chain carries TRBV5-4 and TRBJ1-1; possibly TRBD1 for D (6 bases). CDR3 length equals 15 residues. Germline V gives CDR1 SGHNT, CDR2 YYREEE (reference sequence). Trimming took off 4 bases at V and 0 bases at J, with 13 bases between the two ends. CDR3 sequence: CASSPLTGVNTEAFF. As DNA, the CDR3 is TGTGCCAGCAGCCCACTGACAGGAGTGAACACTGAAGCTTTCTTT. The full variable domain, in which reference TRBV5-4 and TRBJ1-1 provide the parts outside the CDR3, is ETGVTQSPTHLIKTRGQQVTLRCSSQSGHNTVSWYQQALGQGPQFIFQYYREEENGRGNFPPRFSGLQFPNYSSELNVNALELDDSALYLCASSPLTGVNTEAFFGQGTRLTVV.

J is TRBJ2-2 and V is TRBV28; D is tentatively TRBD1 or TRBD2 (6 bases each). Germline values: CDR1 MDHEN, CDR2 SYDVKM. The CDR3 length is 13 residues. Trimming left V 10 bases short and J 1 base short, with 10 bases between. CDR3 bases: TGTGCCACCGAGGGGGGGAACACCGGGGAGCTGTTTTTT. Translated, it gives CATEGGNTGELFF.

The CDR3 DNA is TGTGCCAGCAGCTCCGGGCCCTACAATGAAAAACTGTTTTTT. Translated, it gives CASSSGPYNEKLFF. V usage is TRBV28 and J usage is TRBJ1-4; D gene ambiguous. Germline loops: CDR1 MDHEN, CDR2 SYDVKM. The ends were cut back, 6 bases at V and 5 bases at J, with 13 bases in the middle. The CDR3 runs to 14 residues.

At least ten counts were recorded for this clonotype. The chain uses TRBV10-1 and TRBJ2-7; tentative D call: TRBD1 (6 bases). V was clipped by 8 bases and J by 3 bases, with 17 bases between them. This CDR3 contains 14 residues. The germline gives CDR1 WNHNN, CDR2 SYGVQD (reference sequence). CDR3 sequence: CASSRDISLYEQYF. Written as DNA, the CDR3 is TGCGCCAGCTCCCGGGACATTTCCCTCTACGAGCAGTACTTC.

This clonotype has only a few counts. V gene TRBV28 combines with J gene TRBJ2-1; 11 bases agree with TRBD2. CDR1 MDHEN and CDR2 SYDVKM come from the germline V gene. This CDR3 is 17 amino acids long. With V trimmed by 7 bases and J by 10 bases, 18 bases remained unmatched. The CDR3 loop is CASNPGSASGLADEQFF. The CDR3 DNA follows: TGTGCCAGCAACCCCGGCTCAGCCTCGGGACTAGCGGACGAGCAGTTCTTC.

The rearrangement links TRBV6-5 to TRBJ2-6; D is uncertain. The CDR3 is 12 amino acids. Germline lookup yields CDR1 MNHEY and CDR2 SVGAGI. V lost 4 bases, J lost 2 bases, and 0 bases lay in between. This CDR3 is CASSSGANVLTF. The CDR3 coding sequence is TGTGCCAGCAGTTCTGGGGCCAACGTCCTGACTTTC.

There are a few counts of this clonotype. The V gene is TRBV6-2 or TRBV6-3, the J gene TRBJ2-1; no clear D gene. In germline, CDR1 is MNHEY, CDR2 SVGEGT. This CDR3 has 13 amino acids. V was cut by 7 bases and J by 3 bases, with 10 bases left in between. Here the CDR3 DNA reads TGTGCCAGCAAAGACAATTACTACAATGAGCAGTTCTTC. Protein sequence: CASKDNYYNEQFF.

The chain joins TRBV20-1 to TRBJ1-2; a weak D match, TRBD1 (6 bases). The germline V gene has CDR1 DFQATT and CDR2 SNEGSKA (reference sequence). Trimming left V 2 bases short and J 6 bases short, with 13 bases between. The CDR3 length is 13 residues. CDR3 coding DNA: TGCAGTGCTAGACCCCGAGGGGGTGATGGCTACACCTTC. Residues: CSARPRGGDGYTF.

The table lists this clonotype with a few counts. The chain joins TRBV20-1 to TRBJ2-3; a weak D match, TRBD2 (5 bases). Trimming pared 3 bases from V and 3 bases from J, leaving 13 bases between. Germline V lookup: CDR1 DFQATT, CDR2 SNEGSKA (reference sequence). The CDR3 is 14 residues long. This CDR3 is CSASPGRGTDTQYF. The CDR3 DNA follows: TGCAGTGCTAGCCCGGGCAGAGGGACAGATACGCAGTATTTT.

This clonotype was seen more than once but under ten times. The J gene is TRBJ1-1, the V gene TRBV20-1; TRBD1 is a possible D gene (6 bases). Germline loops: CDR1 DFQATT, CDR2 SNEGSKA (reference sequence). The CDR3 covers 14 residues. V was pared by 1 base and J by 0 bases, with 9 bases between. The CDR3 sequence: CSARVTGMNTEAFF. The CDR3 DNA reads as TGCAGTGCTAGAGTGACAGGTATGAACACTGAAGCTTTCTTT.

The genes are TRBV12-3 or TRBV12-4 and TRBJ1-1; possibly TRBD1 for D (5 bases). V lost 6 bases, J lost 3 bases, and 11 bases lay in between. The CDR3 spans 13 residues. DNA for the CDR3: TGTGCCAGCAGCCCCGGGGACTACACTGAAGCTTTCTTT. As protein: CASSPGDYTEAFF.

This clonotype was seen more than once but under ten times. The V and J genes are TRBV7-9 and TRBJ1-1, with 9 bases lining up with TRBD1. In germline, CDR1 is SEHNR, CDR2 FQNEAQ (reference sequence). V dropped 2 bases and J dropped 0; count of bases not matched to a gene: 7. The CDR3 is made up of 17 amino acids. The CDR3 nucleotides read TGTGCCAGCAGCTTATTTGACAGGGGGAGGATGAACACTGAAGCTTTCTTT. Its protein is CASSLFDRGRMNTEAFF.

This chain uses TRBV11-2 with TRBJ2-7; D might be TRBD1 or TRBD2, each matching 5 bases. The CDR3 sequence is 14 residues long. Germline V CDR1 and CDR2: SGHAT, FQNNGV. With 7 bases removed from V and 4 bases from J, the gap between germline ends came to 17 bases. CDR3: CASNNKWGSYEQYF. The CDR3 DNA reads as TGTGCCAGCAACAATAAGTGGGGGTCGTACGAGCAGTACTTC.

This clonotype showed up just a few times. The chain links TRBV5-1 to TRBJ2-1, with 11 nucleotides matching TRBD2. The CDR3 has 15 residues. Trimming removed 4 bases from V and 7 bases from J; junction bases left unmatched: 7. Germline V gives CDR1 SGHRS, CDR2 YFSETQ. The CDR3, as DNA: TGCGCCAGCAGCCTGACTAGCGGGGTTGCAAATGAGCAGTTCTTC. This encodes CASSLTSGVANEQFF. The complete variable domain, with remaining parts taken from reference TRBV5-1 and TRBJ2-1, reads KAGVTQTPRYLIKTRGQQVTLSCSPISGHRSVSWYQQTPGQGLQFLFEYFSETQRNKGNFPGRFSGRQFSNSRSEMNVSTLELGDSALYLCASSLTSGVANEQFFGPGTRLTVL.

The chain joins TRBV28 to TRBJ2-7; D is undetermined. This CDR3 is built from 12 residues. V shed 6 bases and J shed 4 bases, with 10 bases lying between them. The V gene's germline CDR1 is MDHEN and CDR2 SYDVKM. The CDR3 protein is CASSTPGYEQYF. CDR3 sequence (DNA): TGTGCCAGCAGCACCCCCGGGTACGAGCAGTACTTC.

The chain carries TRBV5-1 and TRBJ1-2; the D is unclear. Germline lookup yields CDR1 SGHRS and CDR2 YFSETQ. V was shortened by 5 bases and J by 6 bases, with 11 bases between the two germline ends. The length of the CDR3 is 12 residues. CDR3 DNA: TGCGCCAGCAGTTACTGGACGGATGGCTACACCTTC. This gives the protein CASSYWTDGYTF.

This clonotype was seen ten or more times. V is TRBV13 and J is TRBJ2-1; D call uncertain. The V end lost 6 bases, the J end lost 8 bases, and 17 bases lay between the germline ends. CDR3 length equals 14 residues. The germline CDR1 and CDR2 sequences are PRHDT and FYEKMQ (reference sequence). This CDR3 is CASSRRPLVDEQFF. Here the CDR3 DNA reads TGTGCCAGCAGTCGCCGTCCTCTAGTCGATGAGCAGTTCTTC.

This clonotype was found many times. The chain combines TRBV27 with TRBJ1-5; D is undetermined. V was shortened by 5 bases and J by 0 bases, with 11 bases between the two germline ends. Germline V gene lookup returns CDR1 MNHEY and CDR2 SMNVEV (reference sequence). The CDR3 extends over 15 amino acids. The CDR3 protein is CASSLTANSNQPQHF. The CDR3 coding sequence is TGTGCCAGCAGTCTGACCGCGAATAGCAATCAGCCCCAGCATTTT.

The table lists this clonotype with many counts. Here the CDR3 reads CASSLTPGTGGTEAFF. CDR3 sequence (DNA): TGTGCCAGCAGCTTGACACCTGGGACTGGGGGCACTGAAGCTTTCTTT. The V call is TRBV5-5, the J call TRBJ1-1; tentatively, D is TRBD1 (5 bases). The germline CDR1 and CDR2 sequences are SGHKS and YYEKEE (reference sequence). The CDR3 is 16 residues long. Trimming shortened V by 1 base and J by 4 bases, and 17 bases separated the two germline ends. Using reference TRBV5-5 and TRBJ1-1 for the parts outside the CDR3, the full variable domain is DAGVTQSPTHLIKTRGQQVTLRCSPISGHKSVSWYQQVLGQGPQFIFQYYEKEERGRGNFPDRFSARQFPNYSSELNVNALLLGDSALYLCASSLTPGTGGTEAFFGQGTRLTVV.